These 20 T cell receptor beta chains were sequenced from one sample in a study of T-cell memory formation after mild COVID-19. TCRdb fed the 5' RACE reads into MiXCR, producing one record per CDR3 protein. Of roughly 190,000 distinct CDR3 sequences in the sample, around 18% were seen once. The specimen sequenced was PBMCs or a T cell subset sorted from them (not recorded which). The origin of the receptors is an adult woman who had mild COVID-19 (a few samples of this study predate the infection). Cell type and time point are not known.

This clonotype was seen only a few times. CDR3 in amino acids: CASSEGWGVGNTIYF. As DNA, the CDR3 is TGTGCCAGCAGTGAAGGCTGGGGGGTTGGAAACACCATATATTTT. The chain is built from TRBV6-1 and TRBJ1-3; D perhaps matches TRBD1 (5 bases). Germline CDR1 and CDR2: MNHNS and SASEGT. The CDR3 sequence is 15 residues long. Trimming removed 1 base from V and 3 bases from J, with 10 bases in between.

This chain links TRBV2 with TRBJ1-6; no firm D call. CDR3 length equals 13 residues. Germline V gives CDR1 SNHLY, CDR2 FYNNEI. The V and J ends lost 3 bases and 9 bases respectively, with 9 bases between them. Written as DNA, the CDR3 is TGTGCCAGCAGTGAGGACTTTGTTTCACCCCTCCACTTT. Amino acid sequence: CASSEDFVSPLHF.

The rearrangement links TRBV18 to TRBJ1-6, with D uncertain. V was pared by 1 base and J by 6 bases, with 1 base between. Per the germline V gene, CDR1 is KGHSH and CDR2 is LQKENI. This CDR3 has 12 amino acids. As DNA, the CDR3 is TGTGCCAGCTCACCACGTAATTCACCCCTCCACTTT. Translated, it gives CASSPRNSPLHF. The whole variable domain, remainder taken from reference TRBV18 and TRBJ1-6, is NAGVMQNPRHLVRRRGQEARLRCSPMKGHSHVYWYRQLPEEGLKFMVYLQKENIIDESGMPKERFSAEFPKEGPSILRIQQVVRGDSAAYFCASSPRNSPLHFGNGTRLTVT.

The CDR3 sequence: CACPTGANTGELFF. The CDR3 bases are TGTGCCTGCCCCACAGGGGCGAACACCGGGGAGCTGTTTTTT. The chain carries TRBV30 and TRBJ2-2; 7 bases line up with TRBD1. The CDR3 is 14 residues long. Trimming cost V 6 bases and J 0 bases; bases outside gene matches: 4. The germline gives CDR1 GTSNPN, CDR2 SVGIG (reference sequence).

CDR3 nucleotide sequence: TGTGCCAGCAGCTCTCCCCACGTGAACACTGAAGCTTTCTTT. It codes for CASSSPHVNTEAFF. The chain couples TRBV3-1 to TRBJ1-1; D remains ambiguous. Trimming shortened V by 5 bases and J by 0 bases, and 10 bases separated the two germline ends. The germline CDR1 and CDR2 sequences are LGHDT and YNNKEL (reference sequence). The CDR3 is 14 amino acids.

The chain joins TRBV27 to TRBJ1-2; the D is unclear. CDR3 length: 13 amino acids. Germline V lookup: CDR1 MNHEY, CDR2 SMNVEV (reference sequence). V lost 0 bases and J 4 bases, leaving 6 bases between the germline ends. The CDR3 protein is CASSLSGSYGYTF. In DNA form, the CDR3 reads TGTGCCAGCAGTTTATCAGGGTCCTATGGCTACACCTTC.

A single count supports this clonotype. The rearrangement joins TRBV7-6 to TRBJ2-5; perhaps D is TRBD1 or TRBD2 (6 bases each). This CDR3 is built from 15 residues. CDR1 and CDR2 from the germline V gene are SGHVS and FNYEAQ. The germline V and J ends were trimmed by 1 base and 4 bases, with 13 bases remaining between them. CDR3 residues: CASSLGGAVRETQYF. In DNA, the CDR3 is TGTGCCAGCAGCTTAGGGGGGGCCGTAAGAGAGACCCAGTACTTC.

The gene calls are TRBV4-1 and TRBJ2-5; D is possibly TRBD2 (5 bases). This CDR3 region has 15 residues. Trimming removed 3 bases from V and 4 bases from J, with 15 bases in between. The germline V gene has CDR1 MGHRA and CDR2 YSYEKL. Written as DNA, the CDR3 is TGCGCCAGCAGCCACACCATAGAGGGTCGAGAGACCCAGTACTTC. Encoded protein: CASSHTIEGRETQYF.

This chain connects TRBV7-2 to TRBJ2-5; D is perhaps TRBD2 (6 bases). This CDR3 is built from 13 residues. The germline V and J ends were trimmed by 4 bases and 5 bases, with 11 bases remaining between them. The germline CDR1 and CDR2 sequences are SGHTA and FQGNSA. CDR3: CASSSQGGETQYF. CDR3 sequence (DNA): TGTGCCAGCAGCTCCCAGGGAGGTGAGACCCAGTACTTC.

This sequence joins TRBV4-3 and TRBJ2-7; 9 bases fit TRBD2. This CDR3 has 16 residues. J was trimmed by 6 bases and V by 0 bases; bases with no gene match: 9. CDR1 is LGHNA and CDR2 is YSLEER in the germline V gene. The CDR3 reads CASSQEGTSSSAEQYF. The CDR3 DNA reads TGCGCCAGCAGCCAAGAGGGGACTAGCTCATCTGCCGAGCAGTACTTC.

The chain joins TRBV11-2 to TRBJ1-6; D is uncertain. The ends were cut back, 1 base at V and 14 bases at J, with 9 bases in the middle. In germline, CDR1 is SGHAT, CDR2 FQNNGV. The CDR3 has 12 residues. The CDR3 DNA sequence: TGTGCCAGCAGCTTAGCCCTCGCGGCCCTCCACTTT. Translating gives CASSLALAALHF.

V usage is TRBV28 and J usage is TRBJ2-7, with TRBD2 identical over 12 bases. Germline V lookup: CDR1 MDHEN, CDR2 SYDVKM. The V segment lost 2 bases and the J segment 2 bases; nucleotides outside the gene matches: 7. The CDR3 spans 17 residues. In nucleotides, the CDR3 is TGTGCCAGCAGTTTACCCTCTGGACTAGCGGGAACCTACGAGCAGTACTTC. Protein sequence: CASSLPSGLAGTYEQYF.

The chain joins TRBV10-3 to TRBJ2-1; 9 positions agree with TRBD1. The CDR3 runs 15 residues. Unmatched junction bases numbered 13, after V lost 6 bases and J lost 10 bases. Looked up from germline, CDR1 is ENHRY and CDR2 is SYGVKD. This CDR3 reads CAIREGGQGLREQFF. Written as DNA, the CDR3 is TGTGCCATCAGAGAAGGGGGACAGGGTCTACGGGAGCAGTTCTTC.

This clonotype showed up just a few times. The rearrangement uses TRBV11-2 and TRBJ2-3; D is unclear. Deletions cut 1 base from V and 2 bases from J, with 10 bases between. The germline CDR1 and CDR2 sequences are SGHAT and FQNNGV. CDR3 length equals 15 residues. The CDR3 bases are TGTGCCAGCAGCTTAGGTCTTTTATACACAGATACGCAGTATTTT. It translates to CASSLGLLYTDTQYF.

The chain combines TRBV18 with TRBJ2-7; 8 bases agree with TRBD1. Unmatched junction bases numbered 5, after V lost 5 bases and J lost 2 bases. The CDR3 covers 14 residues. CDR1 is KGHSH and CDR2 is LQKENI in the germline V gene. The DNA for the CDR3 is TGTGCCAGCTCAGAAGGACAGGGCCCCTACGAGCAGTACTTC. Its translation: CASSEGQGPYEQYF.

The chain has TRBV4-3 and TRBJ2-4; 7 positions match TRBD2. Looked up from germline, CDR1 is LGHNA and CDR2 is YSLEER. The CDR3 loop spans 14 amino acids. The ends lost 0 bases at V and 6 bases at J; junction bases unmatched: 2. The CDR3 coding sequence is TGCGCCAGCAGCCAAGACCCTAGCGGAAACATTCAGTACTTC. It translates to CASSQDPSGNIQYF.

V gene TRBV18 combines with J gene TRBJ2-7, with TRBD2 identical over 12 bases. Germline V gene data show CDR1 as KGHSH and CDR2 as LQKENI. The junction had 5 bases not matched to a gene; V was cut back by 3 bases and J by 2 bases. The CDR3 has 16 amino acids. CDR3 sequence: CASSPVASGGAYEQYF. In nucleotides, the CDR3 is TGTGCCAGCTCACCGGTCGCTAGCGGGGGGGCCTACGAGCAGTACTTC.

The chain links TRBV7-8 to TRBJ2-3; D remains unclear. From germline, CDR1 is SGHVS and CDR2 FQNEAQ. V shed 2 bases and J shed 0 bases, with 9 bases lying between them. There are 15 residues in the CDR3. The CDR3 reads CASSLFRTSTDTQYF. Here the CDR3 DNA reads TGTGCCAGCAGCTTATTCCGAACTAGCACAGATACGCAGTATTTT.

This clonotype has only a few counts. V usage is TRBV11-2 and J usage is TRBJ1-5; 9 nucleotides agree with TRBD1. V shed 5 bases and J 16 bases; nucleotides not matched to a gene: 9. Germline V CDR1 and CDR2: SGHAT, FQNNGV. This CDR3 region has 12 residues. The CDR3 loop reads CASSPTGGRRHF. CDR3 in DNA: TGTGCCAGCAGCCCGACAGGGGGGCGACGACATTTT.

The chain combines TRBV20-1 with TRBJ2-1; 9 nucleotides match TRBD2. The trim removed 6 bases at V and 6 bases at J, leaving 15 bases unmatched. CDR1 DFQATT and CDR2 SNEGSKA come from the germline V gene (reference sequence). There are 16 residues in the CDR3. CDR3 DNA: TGCAGTGCCGCGTTTCACACCGGGACTAGCATCAATGAGCAGTTCTTC. It specifies CSAAFHTGTSINEQFF.